The clone carrying this T cell receptor (beta chain) was recorded a few times. What it binds is unknown. The data stem from a study of response to subunit inactivated influenza vaccine. Study-wide results and caveats: It was the authors' suggestion that each seasonal influenza vaccination recruits few new T cells.

In TCRdb, the RT-PCR reads were re-called with MiXCR into one record per CDR3 protein. The sample shows hundreds of thousands of distinct CDR3 sequences, 7.6% of them seen only once. CDR3 length: 14 amino acids. CDR1 is SGHRS, CDR2 YFSETQ, per germline. V lost 3 bases and J lost 7; bases outside the gene matches: 4. This material consisted of PBMCs from blood, taken 23 to 25 months after vaccination. This sequence was found in a man between 50 and 70 years old who received an inactivated influenza vaccine. The rearrangement links TRBV5-1 to TRBJ2-1, with 10 bases aligning to TRBD1. CDR3 DNA sequence: TGCGCCAGCAGCTGGGGGGACAGGGGAAATGAGCAGTTCTTC. Translating it yields CASSWGDRGNEQFF.